The clone carrying this T cell receptor beta chain was seen a few times. The CDR3 is 16 residues long. V lost 4 bases and J lost 1, with 16 bases in between. From germline, CDR1 is SNHLY and CDR2 FYNNEI. The source of the sample is a study of blood T cells in healthy people across ages. Study summary: About one barcoded beta molecule per two T cells was the capture yield of template switching.

PCR was performed a second time for roughly 7 to 12 cycles using a sample-barcoded 5' primer and a J-beta primer mix. The template-switch adaptor, which had 12 random nucleotides, put a tag on each cDNA molecule. TCRdb processed the 5' RACE reads anew with MiXCR; each CDR3 protein has one entry. The sample consists of some 1,800,000 distinct CDR3 sequences, roughly two fifths of them appearing once. The receptor was isolated from a human donor in good health. This chain joins TRBV2 and TRBJ1-1; D possibly corresponds to TRBD1 (6 bases). The sample consisted of blood. CDR3 sequence reads: CASSVVGGDKNTEAFF. In DNA form, the CDR3 reads TGTGCCAGCAGTGTCGTTGGCGGGGACAAGAACACTGAAGCTTTCTTT.